This T cell receptor beta chain was recorded in a study of neurological immune-mediated disorders (dated by TCRdb to the late 2010s). Regarding the research as a whole: The study compared peripheral blood TCR-beta repertoires of HTLV-I-associated myelopathy (HAM/TSP) patients, multiple sclerosis patients and healthy controls using UMI-based sequencing. The roughly 110 TCR-beta libraries covered PBMC samples along with longitudinal samples, technical triplicates, and paired sorted CD4+ and CD8+ T-cell subsets. Of the 70 or so subjects in the cohort, around 15 were HAM/TSP patients, 34 were multiple sclerosis patients, and some 20 were healthy controls.

Summary of the overall study and its limitations: The highest TCR clonal expansion was observed in HAM/TSP patients, whereas the lowest was observed in MS patients, even when compared with healthy controls. No identical CDR3 amino acid sequences were shared among expanded clones across subjects, suggesting private TCR-beta repertoires in all groups.

Libraries from unsorted PBMCs were made from 2 million PBMCs kept in RNAlater at -80 degrees C until RNA extraction. Peripheral blood was subjected to Ficoll-Hypaque density gradient centrifugation to isolate PBMCs, which were then cryopreserved in liquid nitrogen. To synthesize cDNA, template-switch 5'RACE was performed with a primer carrying a 10-nucleotide random unique molecular identifier so that each TCR transcript was tagged. Each sequencing run produced over 200 million TCR-beta sequences covering 15-18 subjects. The RNeasy kit was used to extract total RNA. The KAPA Real-time Library Amplification kit was used to amplify TCR-beta VDJ regions with primers targeting the TCR constant region and the 5'RACE anchor. A first PCR added sample indexes and Illumina adaptors, and a second PCR then raised library yield. After Ampure bead purification, the TCR product of roughly 650 bp was size-selected on a 2% E-gel SizeSelection system. Before pooling, libraries had their quality checked on a Bioanalyzer, their concentration measured with Qubit, and their quantity determined with the Kapa Library Quantification kit. An Illumina HiSeq 2500 was used to sequence the libraries paired-end at 2 x 150 bp. To increase sequence diversity, roughly 24-32% phiX was spiked into each library pool. In the source study's methods: The quality-filtered reads were processed with the UMI-based MiGEC pipeline, whose error correction step removed more than 80% of the raw TCR sequences. IMGT germline references were used for aligning VDJ genes, and each clonotype was defined as a unique CDR3 amino acid sequence together with its V-J genes. Clonal expansion, Shannon diversity and CDR3 relatedness were evaluated with VDJtools (CalcPairwiseDistances, ClusterSamples), while phylogenetic trees were built in CLCbio workbench. Clones with at least 8 unique UMIs were defined as expanded, with this threshold being based on coefficient-of-variation modelling across technical triplicates. TCRdb itself trimmed the public reads at Q25 with fastp, ran MiXCR and retained productive beta chains. Entries that share a CDR3 protein sequence are merged under the most common genes and DNA. TCRdb, rather than the study authors, made the V and J calls. The sample records about 36,000 distinct CDR3 sequences, around a tenth of which are singletons. The top ten constitute approximately 6.3% of the sample.

This clonotype was seen ten or more times. The antigen it binds to is not known. No base quality values were provided; no much bigger clone lies one nucleotide off. The germline V gene encodes CDR1 DFQATT and CDR2 SNEGSKA (reference sequence). Cut back by 0 bases and 6 bases, the V and J ends lie 12 bases apart. The cysteine opens and the phenylalanine closes a CDR3 of 14 amino acids. Just the 42-base CDR3 DNA is kept, in frame starting at base 1. Here the chain combines TRBV20-1 and TRBJ2-1, with TRBD1 tentatively as D gene (5 bases match). Input material: PBMCs. The clonotype originates from a woman aged 30 to 39 with HTLV-1-associated myelopathy (HAM/TSP). This receptor has the CDR3 CSARDFQGVNEQFF. The DNA sequence is as follows: TGCAGTGCTAGAGATTTCCAGGGCGTCAATGAGCAGTTCTTC.